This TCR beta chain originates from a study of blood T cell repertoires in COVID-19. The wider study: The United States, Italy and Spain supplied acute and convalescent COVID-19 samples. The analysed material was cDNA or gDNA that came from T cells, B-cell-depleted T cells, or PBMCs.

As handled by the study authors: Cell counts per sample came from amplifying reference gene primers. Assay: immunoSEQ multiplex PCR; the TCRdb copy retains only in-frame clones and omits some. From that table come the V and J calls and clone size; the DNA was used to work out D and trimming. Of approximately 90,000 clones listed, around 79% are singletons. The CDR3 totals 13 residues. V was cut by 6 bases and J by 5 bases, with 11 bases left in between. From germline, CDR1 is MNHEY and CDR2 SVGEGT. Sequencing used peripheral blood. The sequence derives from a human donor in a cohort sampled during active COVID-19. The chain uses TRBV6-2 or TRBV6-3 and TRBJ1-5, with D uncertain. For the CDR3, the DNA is TGTGCCAGCAGCGCAGAGGTTTATCAGCCCCAGCATTTT. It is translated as CASSAEVYQPQHF.